These T cell receptor beta chains were read from a single sample in a study of T cell responses to AZD1222 COVID-19 vaccine. Produced via immunoSEQ multiplex PCR; TCRdb's table is partial and in-frame only. This table has approximately 84,000 clones, 75% to 90% appearing once. The source was peripheral blood, collected 28 days after the second AZD1222 dose. These TCRs come from an adult who received the AZD1222 COVID-19 vaccine. Each CDR3 is given with its conserved first and last residue. Fields, in order: J gene, V gene, D gene, clone size, CDR3 DNA, CDR3 protein. D genes are given only for firm matches. Where a row states a size, it is once, few, many or the class of an expanded clone; other rows omit it.

TRBJ1-2	TRBV10-1	TRBD1	NA	TGCGCCAGTGACCCGGGACAGGGGTATGGCTACACCTTC	CASDPGQGYGYTF
TRBJ1-5	TRBV6-1	TRBD1	medium-sized	TGTGCCAGCAGTGAAGTTCCCGGTGACAGGGATCAGCCCCAGCATTTT	CASSEVPGDRDQPQHF
TRBJ2-3	TRBV5-1	TRBD1	NA	TGCGCCAGCAGCTTGGTGGGGACAGGGGGCGCAAAGGGGACAGATACGCAGTATTTT	CASSLVGTGGAKGTDTQYF
TRBJ1-1	TRBV2	TRBD1	NA	TGTGCCAGCAGTGCGGGACAGATGAACACTGAAGCTTTCTTT	CASSAGQMNTEAFF
TRBJ1-2	TRBV10-3	TRBD1	NA	TGTGCCATCAGTGGGACAGGGGGCGATGGCTACACCTTC	CAISGTGGDGYTF
TRBJ1-2	TRBV20-1	TRBD1	NA	TGCAGTGCTAGTCTAGCCATTGTCGGGACAGGGGCTAACTATGGCTACACCTTC	CSASLAIVGTGANYGYTF
TRBJ2-7	TRBV7-9	TRBD1	once	TGTGCCAGCAGCCTTCCGAAGACAGGGGAAGCCTACGAGCAGTACTTC	CASSLPKTGEAYEQYF
TRBJ1-4	TRBV6-5	TRBD1	once	TGTGCCAGCAGAAACAGGGGTTTTGCTAATGAAAAACTGTTTTTT	CASRNRGFANEKLFF
TRBJ1-3	TRBV6-5	TRBD1	NA	TGTGCCAGCAGAACAGGGGTCAACACCATATATTTT	CASRTGVNTIYF
TRBJ1-2	TRBV5-4	NA	NA	TGTGCCAGCAGCTTGGGGGGGGTAGGGGACTATGGCTACACCTTC	CASSLGGVGDYGYTF
TRBJ1-5	TRBV29-1	NA	NA	TGCAGCGTCGCCACAGAGGGTCATCAGCCCCAGCATTTT	CSVATEGHQPQHF
TRBJ2-2	TRBV10-1	NA	NA	TGCGCCAGCAGTGTTAGTCTTCTTACCGGGGAGCTGTTTTTT	CASSVSLLTGELFF
TRBJ1-6	TRBV9	NA	NA	TGTGCCAGCAGCGTAGATGGGAAAACTAATTCACCCCTCCACTTT	CASSVDGKTNSPLHF
TRBJ2-7	TRBV11-2	NA	NA	TGTGCCAGCAGCTTAGGGGTTCGATACGAGCAGTACTTC	CASSLGVRYEQYF
TRBJ1-5	TRBV6-2/TRBV6-3	TRBD1	few	TGTGCCAGCAGTTTCACGGGACAGGGGGCTAGCAATCAGCCCCAGCATTTT	CASSFTGQGASNQPQHF
TRBJ2-7	TRBV20-1	NA	NA	TGCAGTGCTAGAGATTTAGACGAGCAGTACTTC	CSARDLDEQYF
TRBJ1-3	TRBV6-5	NA	NA	TGTGCCAGCAAGCAAGGCCTGGGAAACACCATATATTTT	CASKQGLGNTIYF
TRBJ2-5	TRBV29-1	NA	NA	TGCAGCGTTGGTCAGGGCGGAAGCCAAGAGACCCAGTACTTC	CSVGQGGSQETQYF
TRBJ2-4	TRBV15	NA	few	TGTGCCACCAGCAGAGGGGTGGCCAAAAACATTCAGTACTTC	CATSRGVAKNIQYF
TRBJ2-7	TRBV27	NA	NA	TGTGCCAGCACCTCCCAATTAGCGGATCCCTACGAGCAGTACTTC	CASTSQLADPYEQYF
TRBJ1-2	TRBV7-9	NA	NA	TGTGCCAGCAGCTTCCACGGGACACCTAACTATGGCTACACCTTC	CASSFHGTPNYGYTF
TRBJ2-7	TRBV10-3	TRBD1	NA	TGTGCCACGAGGGACAGGGATGACGAGCAGTACTTC	CATRDRDDEQYF
TRBJ1-3	TRBV30	TRBD1	NA	TGTGCCTGGGGACAGGGAGACTCTGGAAACACCATATATTTT	CAWGQGDSGNTIYF
TRBJ1-4	TRBV19	NA	NA	TGTGCCAGTAGTAGCCGGGTTCCTAATGAAAAACTGTTTTTT	CASSSRVPNEKLFF
TRBJ2-6	TRBV2	TRBD1	NA	TGTGCCAGCAGAACAGGGGCCGGGGCCAACGTCCTGACTTTC	CASRTGAGANVLTF
TRBJ2-7	TRBV6-1	TRBD1	NA	TGTGCCAGCAGTGAAACAGGGGTCTCCTACGAGCAGTACTTC	CASSETGVSYEQYF
TRBJ2-4	TRBV11-2	NA	NA	TGTGCCAGCAGCTGGCACTCCGGGACGGAAGCCAAAAACATTCAGTACTTC	CASSWHSGTEAKNIQYF
TRBJ1-1	TRBV5-8	NA	NA	TGTGCCAGCAGCTCAAGGCACCACACTGAAGCTTTCTTT	CASSSRHHTEAFF
TRBJ2-1	TRBV2	NA	NA	TGTGCCAGCAGTGTTCGTTTTGGAGTAAGGAATGAGCAGTTCTTC	CASSVRFGVRNEQFF
TRBJ1-5	TRBV6-1	NA	NA	TGTGCCAGCAGCGAAGCCCCTAATCAGCCCCAGCATTTT	CASSEAPNQPQHF
TRBJ1-3	TRBV6-5	TRBD1	NA	TGTGCCAGCAGGCCGACAGGGACAGGAAACACCATATATTTT	CASRPTGTGNTIYF
TRBJ1-2	TRBV6-5	NA	NA	TGTGCCAGCAGTTACTCTCGAGGCAGTAACTATGGCTACACCTTC	CASSYSRGSNYGYTF
TRBJ1-5	TRBV28	NA	NA	TGTGCTAGCCAGGAGGATAGCAATCAGCCCCAGCATTTT	CASQEDSNQPQHF
TRBJ2-3	TRBV9	NA	NA	TGTGCCAGCAGCGACCGGGGGAGCACAGATACGCAGTATTTT	CASSDRGSTDTQYF
TRBJ2-6	TRBV30	NA	NA	TGTGCCTGGAGTGTCGGGGCCGGGGCCAACGTCCTGACTTTC	CAWSVGAGANVLTF
TRBJ1-6	TRBV9	NA	once	TGTGCCAGCAGCAGTGGGACGGCGGACAATTCACCCCTCCACTTT	CASSSGTADNSPLHF
TRBJ1-6	TRBV19	NA	NA	TGTGCCAGTAGTATCGGGGACCATAATTCACCCCTCCACTTT	CASSIGDHNSPLHF
TRBJ2-7	TRBV9	TRBD2	few	TGTGCCAGCAGCGTAGCTGGTGAGCATTCCGGGAGGGACGAGCAGTACTTC	CASSVAGEHSGRDEQYF
TRBJ1-5	TRBV10-3	NA	NA	TGTGCCATCAGTTCCGGGCCCAATCAGCCCCAGCATTTT	CAISSGPNQPQHF
TRBJ2-2	TRBV27	TRBD2	NA	TGTGCCAGCAGTCCGACGGACAAGACTAGCGGGGGGGCTGGTACCGGGGAGCTGTTTTTT	CASSPTDKTSGGAGTGELFF
TRBJ1-1	TRBV12-3/TRBV12-4	TRBD1	NA	TGTGCCAGCAGTCGGACAGGGGAGGGTGAAGCTTTCTTT	CASSRTGEGEAFF
TRBJ2-3	TRBV29-1	TRBD2	NA	TGCAGCGTTGGGACTAGCGGAAGCACAGATACGCAGTATTTT	CSVGTSGSTDTQYF
TRBJ1-2	TRBV7-9	NA	once	TGTGCCAGCAGCTTACCGGGCCACGGGGGCTATGGCTACACCTTC	CASSLPGHGGYGYTF